This entry lists 2 T cell receptor beta chains sequenced from one sample in a study of cytomegalovirus exposure and HLA in healthy donors. Clones were read by immunoSEQ multiplex PCR, and TCRdb kept only the in-frame ones, dropping some. This sample yields 150,000 to 200,000 clones, of which 85% to 90% are seen a single time; around 5% belongs to the top ten. Sequenced material: PBMCs. The receptor source for this set is a woman in her twenties or thirties in good health and CMV-seronegative.

The V and J genes are TRBV7-9 and TRBJ2-2, with 9 bases fitting TRBD1. The germline gives CDR1 SEHNR, CDR2 FQNEAQ (reference sequence). CDR3 length: 14 residues. The J segment lost 5 bases and the V segment lost 5 bases, leaving 3 bases of the junction unmatched. CDR3 sequence (DNA): TGTGCCAGCAGCCGGGACAGGGTAACCGGGGAGCTGTTTTTT. Protein: CASSRDRVTGELFF. Variable domain in full (rest from reference TRBV7-9 and TRBJ2-2): DTGVSQNPRHKITKRGQNVTFRCDPISEHNRLYWYRQTLGQGPEFLTYFQNEAQLEKSRLLSDRFSAERPKGSFSTLEIQRTEQGDSAMYLCASSRDRVTGELFFGEGSRLTVL.

As regards this clone: Other DNA sequences from this sample encode an identical CDR3 as well. V is TRBV9 and J is TRBJ1-1; D perhaps matches TRBD1 (5 bases). The ends were cut back, 0 bases at V and 5 bases at J, with 8 bases in the middle. Germline-derived CDR1 and CDR2 are SGDLS and YYNGEE. The CDR3 totals 13 residues. The CDR3 DNA is TGTGCCAGCAGCGTAGTGCAGGGTACTGAAGCTTTCTTT. Residues: CASSVVQGTEAFF.